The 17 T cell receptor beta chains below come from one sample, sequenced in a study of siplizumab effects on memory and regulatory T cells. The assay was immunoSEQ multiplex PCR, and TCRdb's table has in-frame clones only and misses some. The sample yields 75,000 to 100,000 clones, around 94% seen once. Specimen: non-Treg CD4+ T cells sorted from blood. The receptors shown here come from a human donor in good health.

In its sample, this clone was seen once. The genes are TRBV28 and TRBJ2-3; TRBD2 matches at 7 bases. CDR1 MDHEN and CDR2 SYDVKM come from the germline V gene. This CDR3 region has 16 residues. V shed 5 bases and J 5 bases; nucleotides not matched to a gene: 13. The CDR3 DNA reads TGTGCCAGCAGTGAGCGGGCTGGGGGAGGGCAAGATACGCAGTATTTT. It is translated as CASSERAGGGQDTQYF.

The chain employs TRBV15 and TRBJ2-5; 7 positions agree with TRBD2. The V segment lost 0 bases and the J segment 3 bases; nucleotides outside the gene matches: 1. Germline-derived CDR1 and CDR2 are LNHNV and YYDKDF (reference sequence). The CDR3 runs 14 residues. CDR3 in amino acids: CATSRDLAEETQYF. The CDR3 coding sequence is TGTGCCACCAGCAGAGATCTAGCGGAAGAGACCCAGTACTTC.

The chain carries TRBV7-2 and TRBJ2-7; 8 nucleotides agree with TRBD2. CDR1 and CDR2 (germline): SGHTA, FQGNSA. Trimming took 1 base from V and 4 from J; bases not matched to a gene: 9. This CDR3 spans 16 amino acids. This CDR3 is CASSLGGGRQSYEQYF. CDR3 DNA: TGTGCCAGCAGCTTAGGAGGCGGGAGGCAATCTTACGAGCAGTACTTC. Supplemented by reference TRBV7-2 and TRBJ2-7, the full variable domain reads GAGVSQSPSNKVTEKGKDVELRCDPISGHTALYWYRQSLGQGLEFLIYFQGNSAPDKSGLPSDRFSAERTGGSVSTLTIQRTQQEDSAVYLCASSLGGGRQSYEQYFGPGTRLTVT.

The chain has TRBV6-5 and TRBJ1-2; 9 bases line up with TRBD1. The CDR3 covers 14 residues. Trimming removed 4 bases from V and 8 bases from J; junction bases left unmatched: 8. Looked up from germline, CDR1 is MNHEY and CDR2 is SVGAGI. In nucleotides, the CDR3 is TGTGCCAGCAGTTTCCCAGAGGACAGGGGAGGCTACACCTTC. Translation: CASSFPEDRGGYTF.

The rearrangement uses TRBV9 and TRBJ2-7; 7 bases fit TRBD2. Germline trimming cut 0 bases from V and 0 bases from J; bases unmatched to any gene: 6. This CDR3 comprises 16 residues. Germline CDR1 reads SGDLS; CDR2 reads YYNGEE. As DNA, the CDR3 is TGTGCCAGCAGCGTAGATGGGGCGGGGGTCTCCTACGAGCAGTACTTC. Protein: CASSVDGAGVSYEQYF.

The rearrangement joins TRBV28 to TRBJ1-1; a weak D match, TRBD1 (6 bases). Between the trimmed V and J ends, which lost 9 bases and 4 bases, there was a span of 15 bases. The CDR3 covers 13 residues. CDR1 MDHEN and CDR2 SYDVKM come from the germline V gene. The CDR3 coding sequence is TGTGCCAGTGTCGGGGGGCTCGTCACTGAAGCTTTCTTT. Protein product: CASVGGLVTEAFF.

DNA of the CDR3: TGCAGTGCTAGTAAGGTTGACGAGCAGTACTTC. Translating gives CSASKVDEQYF. This chain joins TRBV20-1 and TRBJ2-7; D unclear. From germline, CDR1 is DFQATT and CDR2 SNEGSKA (reference sequence). The CDR3 covers 11 residues. The V and J ends lost 3 bases and 5 bases respectively, with 8 bases between them.

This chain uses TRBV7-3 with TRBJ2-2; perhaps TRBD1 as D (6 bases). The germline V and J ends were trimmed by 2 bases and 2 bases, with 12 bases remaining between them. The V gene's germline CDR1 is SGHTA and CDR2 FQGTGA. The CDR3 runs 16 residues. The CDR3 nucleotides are TGTGCCAGCAGCTTACAGGGACACATAAACACCGGGGAGCTGTTTTTT. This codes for CASSLQGHINTGELFF.

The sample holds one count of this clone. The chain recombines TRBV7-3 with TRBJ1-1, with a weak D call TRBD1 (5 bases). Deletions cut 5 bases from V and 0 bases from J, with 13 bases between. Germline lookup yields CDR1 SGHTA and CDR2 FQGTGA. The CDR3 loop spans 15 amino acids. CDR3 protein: CASSPTGALNTEAFF. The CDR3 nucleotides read TGTGCCAGCAGCCCAACTGGGGCGTTGAACACTGAAGCTTTCTTT.

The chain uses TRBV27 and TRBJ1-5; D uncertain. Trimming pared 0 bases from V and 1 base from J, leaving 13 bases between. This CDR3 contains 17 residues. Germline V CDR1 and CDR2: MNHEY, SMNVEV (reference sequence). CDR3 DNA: TGTGCCAGCAGTTTATCCCACATCGGCGGCAGCAATCAGCCCCAGCATTTT. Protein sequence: CASSLSHIGGSNQPQHF.

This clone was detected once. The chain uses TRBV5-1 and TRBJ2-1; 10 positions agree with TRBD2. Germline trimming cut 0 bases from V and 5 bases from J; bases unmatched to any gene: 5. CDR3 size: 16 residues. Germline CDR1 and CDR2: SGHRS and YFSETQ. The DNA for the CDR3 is TGCGCCAGCAGCTTGGGCGGTCTAGCGGGGGACAATGAGCAGTTCTTC. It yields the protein CASSLGGLAGDNEQFF.

This CDR3 reads CASSLARGLAGGRWKTQYF. CDR3 nucleotides: TGTGCCAGCAGCTTAGCGAGGGGACTAGCGGGAGGGCGGTGGAAGACCCAGTACTTC. This rearrangement joins TRBV7-2 to TRBJ2-5; 16 nucleotides line up with TRBD2. Germline trimming cut 0 bases from V and 6 bases from J; bases unmatched to any gene: 10. CDR1 is SGHTA, CDR2 FQGNSA, per germline. This CDR3 is built from 19 residues.

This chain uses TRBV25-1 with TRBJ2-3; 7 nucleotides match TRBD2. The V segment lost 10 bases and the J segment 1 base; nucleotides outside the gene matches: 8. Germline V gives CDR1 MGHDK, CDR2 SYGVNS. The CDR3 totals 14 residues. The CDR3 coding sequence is TGTGCCACCGGAGGCCGGGGGGGCACAGATACGCAGTATTTT. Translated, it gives CATGGRGGTDTQYF. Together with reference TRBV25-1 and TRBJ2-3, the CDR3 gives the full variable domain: EADIYQTPRYLVIGTGKKITLECSQTMGHDKMYWYQQDPGMELHLIHYSYGVNSTEKGDLSSESTVSRIRTEHFPLTLESARPSHTSQYLCATGGRGGTDTQYFGPGTRLTVL.

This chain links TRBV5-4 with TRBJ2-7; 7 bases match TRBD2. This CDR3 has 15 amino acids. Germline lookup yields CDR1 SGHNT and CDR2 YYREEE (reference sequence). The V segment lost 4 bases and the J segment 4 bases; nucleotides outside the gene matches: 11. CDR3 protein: CASSPAGREKYEQYF. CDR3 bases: TGTGCCAGCAGCCCGGCGGGGCGGGAGAAGTACGAGCAGTACTTC.

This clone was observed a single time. As DNA, the CDR3 is TGTGCCAGCAGCTTATTACCTAGCTCTACTGAGCAGTTCTTC. Encoded protein: CASSLLPSSTEQFF. The chain joins TRBV7-7 to TRBJ2-1, with D possibly matching TRBD2 (5 bases). Trimming cost V 2 bases and J 9 bases, with 14 bases left between them. CDR1 is SSHAT, CDR2 FNYEAQ, per germline (reference sequence). This CDR3 is built from 14 residues.

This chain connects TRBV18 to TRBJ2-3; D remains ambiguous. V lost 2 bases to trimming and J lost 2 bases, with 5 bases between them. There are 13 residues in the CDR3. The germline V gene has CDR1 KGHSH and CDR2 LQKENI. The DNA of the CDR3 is TGTGCCAGCTCACCAACCCTCACAGATACGCAGTATTTT. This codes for CASSPTLTDTQYF.

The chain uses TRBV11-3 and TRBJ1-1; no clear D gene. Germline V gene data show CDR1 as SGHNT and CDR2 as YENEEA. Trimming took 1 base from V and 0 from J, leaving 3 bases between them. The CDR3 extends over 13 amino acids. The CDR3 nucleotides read TGTGCCAGCAGCTTAGGGTTGAACACTGAAGCTTTCTTT. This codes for CASSLGLNTEAFF.